This T cell receptor beta chain was recovered during a study of CD4 T cells in relation to SARS-CoV-2 and coronaviruses. CD4+ T cells from unexposed donors were obtained before the COVID-19 pandemic (2011-2018). After about 10 days of culture, CD4+ T cells were isolated. Unexposed-donor CD4+ T cells were probed with SARS-CoV-2 S/N and four cold-coronavirus spikes, cells permitting. On days 3 and 7, cultures got half fresh IL-2 medium. Assay used: immunoSEQ multiplex PCR; TCRdb lists only in-frame clones, some missing. This table holds about 12,000 clones, approximately 69% found once. In the case of this clone: The antigen remains undetermined.

This receptor was identified in a human donor in good health. Specimen: CD4+ T cells from PBMCs, cultured in vitro.

For the CDR3, the DNA is TGTGCCAGCAGCTTAACAGGGGGCAGTACCGGGGAGCTGTTTTTT. Protein product: CASSLTGGSTGELFF. This chain joins TRBV7-3 and TRBJ2-2; TRBD1 agrees at 7 bases. The germline V gene has CDR1 SGHTA and CDR2 FQGTGA. V shed 0 bases and J 5 bases; nucleotides not matched to a gene: 3. CDR3 length: 15 amino acids.